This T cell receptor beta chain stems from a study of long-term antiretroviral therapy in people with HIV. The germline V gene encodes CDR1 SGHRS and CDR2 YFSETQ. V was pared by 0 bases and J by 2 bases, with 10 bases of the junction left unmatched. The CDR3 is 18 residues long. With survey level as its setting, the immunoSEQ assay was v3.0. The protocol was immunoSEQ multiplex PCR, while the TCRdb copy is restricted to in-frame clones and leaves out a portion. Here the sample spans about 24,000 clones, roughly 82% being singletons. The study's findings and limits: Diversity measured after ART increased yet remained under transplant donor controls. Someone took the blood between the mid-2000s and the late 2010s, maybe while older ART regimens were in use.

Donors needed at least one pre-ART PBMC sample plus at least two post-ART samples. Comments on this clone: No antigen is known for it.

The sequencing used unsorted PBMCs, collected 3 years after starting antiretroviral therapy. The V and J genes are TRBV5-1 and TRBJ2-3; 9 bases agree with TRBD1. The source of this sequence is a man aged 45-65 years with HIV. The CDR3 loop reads CASSLGLGTGFVTDTQYF. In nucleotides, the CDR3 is TGCGCCAGCAGCTTGGGTTTAGGGACAGGGTTCGTCACAGATACGCAGTATTTT.